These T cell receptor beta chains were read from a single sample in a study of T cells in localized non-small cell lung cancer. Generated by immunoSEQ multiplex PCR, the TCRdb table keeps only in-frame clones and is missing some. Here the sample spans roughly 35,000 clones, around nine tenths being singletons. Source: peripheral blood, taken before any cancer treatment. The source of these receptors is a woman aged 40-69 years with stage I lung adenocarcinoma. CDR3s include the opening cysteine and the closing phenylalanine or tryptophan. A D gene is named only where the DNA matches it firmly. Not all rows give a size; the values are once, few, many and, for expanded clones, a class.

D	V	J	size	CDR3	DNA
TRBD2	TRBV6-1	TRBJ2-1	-	CASRTRGGAYNEQFF	TGTGCCAGCAGAACCCGCGGGGGGGCTTACAATGAGCAGTTCTTC
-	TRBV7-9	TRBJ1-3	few	CASTPRSGNTIYF	TGTGCCAGCACCCCACGGAGTGGAAACACCATATATTTT
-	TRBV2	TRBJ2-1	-	CASSVSRLLSYNEQFF	TGTGCCAGCAGTGTTAGCCGCCTCCTCTCCTACAATGAGCAGTTCTTC
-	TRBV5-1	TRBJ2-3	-	CASSLEGGADTQYF	TGCGCCAGCAGCTTGGAGGGGGGTGCAGATACGCAGTATTTT
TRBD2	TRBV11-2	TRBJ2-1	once	CASREGLADYNEQFF	TGTGCCAGCAGGGAGGGACTAGCGGACTACAATGAGCAGTTCTTC
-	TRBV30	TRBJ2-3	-	CAWTPGRTDTQYF	TGTGCCTGGACTCCGGGACGCACAGATACGCAGTATTTT
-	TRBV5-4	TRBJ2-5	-	CASSLNSGQETQYF	TGTGCCAGCAGCTTGAATTCAGGGCAAGAGACCCAGTACTTC
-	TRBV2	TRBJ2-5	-	CASSLSLASQETQYF	TGTGCCAGCAGTCTATCCCTAGCGAGCCAAGAGACCCAGTACTTC
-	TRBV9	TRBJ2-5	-	CASSPGSAQETQYF	TGTGCCAGCAGCCCAGGCTCGGCCCAAGAGACCCAGTACTTC
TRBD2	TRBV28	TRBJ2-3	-	CASSLFPSGGKDTQYF	TGTGCCAGCAGTTTATTCCCTAGCGGGGGGAAAGATACGCAGTATTTT
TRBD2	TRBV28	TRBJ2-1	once	CASSPSGTYLNEQFF	TGTGCCAGCAGCCCGAGCGGGACCTATCTTAATGAGCAGTTCTTC
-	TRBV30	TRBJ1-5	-	CAWSEQVNQPQHF	TGTGCCTGGAGTGAACAGGTAAATCAGCCCCAGCATTTT
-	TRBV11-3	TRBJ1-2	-	CASSLTGPRGGYGYTF	TGTGCCAGCAGCTTAACCGGCCCTCGGGGAGGTTATGGCTACACCTTC
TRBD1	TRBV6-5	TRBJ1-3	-	CTPQPGQGYGNTIYF	TGTACTCCTCAACCGGGACAGGGGTACGGAAACACCATATATTTT
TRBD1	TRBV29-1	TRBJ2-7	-	CSVIPGQGSYEQYF	TGCAGCGTGATACCGGGACAGGGGTCCTACGAGCAGTACTTC
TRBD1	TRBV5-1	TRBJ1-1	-	CASSLTGGDVTEAFF	TGCGCCAGCAGCTTAACAGGGGGAGATGTCACTGAAGCTTTCTTT
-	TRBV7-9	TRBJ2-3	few	CASSLAAGGTQYF	TGTGCCAGCAGCTTAGCCGCCGGAGGTACGCAGTATTTT
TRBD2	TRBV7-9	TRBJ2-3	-	CASSFLAGAGTDTQYF	TGTGCCAGCAGCTTTCTAGCGGGGGCGGGCACAGATACGCAGTATTTT
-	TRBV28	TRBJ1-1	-	CASSSIGGAAEAFF	TGTGCCAGCAGTTCTATAGGGGGGGCCGCTGAAGCTTTCTTT
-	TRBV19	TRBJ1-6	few	CASSIGFGPYNSPLHF	TGTGCCAGTAGTATAGGCTTTGGACCCTATAATTCACCCCTCCACTTT
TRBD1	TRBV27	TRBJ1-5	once	CASSSATGTSINQPQHF	TGTGCCAGCAGTTCTGCGACAGGGACATCGATCAATCAGCCCCAGCATTTT
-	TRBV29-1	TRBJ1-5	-	CSAVTGSDQPQHF	TGCAGCGCCGTTACAGGGTCGGATCAGCCCCAGCATTTT
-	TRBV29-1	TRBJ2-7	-	CSVSGTRGQYF	TGCAGCGTATCCGGGACAAGGGGGCAGTACTTC
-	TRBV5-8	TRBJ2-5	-	CASSYYPGRETQYF	TGTGCCAGCAGCTACTACCCAGGGAGGGAGACCCAGTACTTC
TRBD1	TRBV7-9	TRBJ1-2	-	CASSPPTGNGYTF	TGTGCCAGCAGCCCACCGACAGGGAACGGCTACACCTTC
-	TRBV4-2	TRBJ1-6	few	CASSQDLHSPLHF	TGTGCCAGCAGCCAAGACTTACATTCACCCCTCCACTTT
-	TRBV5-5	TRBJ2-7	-	CASSLIRGRGEQYF	TGTGCCAGCAGCTTGATTCGCGGCAGGGGCGAGCAGTACTTC
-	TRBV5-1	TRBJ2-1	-	CASSLSAGSSYNEQFF	TGCGCCAGCAGCTTGTCGGCGGGGAGCTCCTACAATGAGCAGTTCTTC
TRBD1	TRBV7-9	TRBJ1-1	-	CASSLATGANTEAFF	TGTGCCAGCAGCTTAGCAACAGGGGCGAACACTGAAGCTTTCTTT
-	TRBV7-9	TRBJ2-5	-	CASSLGEETQYF	TGTGCCAGCAGCTTGGGGGAAGAGACCCAGTACTTC
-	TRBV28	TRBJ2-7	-	CASSLLSGNRGEQYF	TGTGCCAGCAGTTTGCTCTCGGGGAATCGAGGGGAGCAGTACTTC
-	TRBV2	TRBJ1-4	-	CASSGQTNEKLFF	TGTGCCAGCAGTGGGCAGACTAATGAAAAACTGTTTTTT
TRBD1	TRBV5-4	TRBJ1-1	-	CASSPGQGGLNTEAFF	TGTGCCAGCAGCCCGGGACAGGGGGGGCTGAACACTGAAGCTTTCTTT
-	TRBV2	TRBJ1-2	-	CASSGIGHYGYTF	TGTGCCAGCAGTGGGATAGGACACTATGGCTACACCTTC
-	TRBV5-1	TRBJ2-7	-	CASSLDFYEQYF	TGCGCCAGCAGCTTGGACTTCTACGAGCAGTACTTC
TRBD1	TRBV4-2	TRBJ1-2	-	CASSQEHRGNYGYTF	TGTGCCAGCAGCCAAGAGCACAGGGGTAACTATGGCTACACCTTC
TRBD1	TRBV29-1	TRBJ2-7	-	CSVGGQGRGEQYF	TGCAGCGTTGGAGGACAGGGAAGAGGCGAGCAGTACTTC
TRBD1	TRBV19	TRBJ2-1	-	CASRAARGTGNEQFF	TGTGCCAGTAGAGCAGCCAGGGGGACGGGAAATGAGCAGTTCTTC
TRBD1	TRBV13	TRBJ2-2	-	CASSAPRDRNTGELFF	TGTGCCAGCAGCGCTCCCCGGGACAGGAACACCGGGGAGCTGTTTTTT
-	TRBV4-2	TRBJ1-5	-	CASSNQGSNQPQHF	TGTGCCAGCAGCAATCAGGGCAGCAATCAGCCCCAGCATTTT
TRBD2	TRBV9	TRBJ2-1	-	CASSVAGTSGVNEQFF	TGTGCCAGCAGCGTAGCCGGGACTAGCGGGGTCAATGAGCAGTTCTTC
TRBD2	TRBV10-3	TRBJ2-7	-	CAISPGLVIPYEQYF	TGTGCCATCAGTCCGGGACTAGTAATTCCCTACGAGCAGTACTTC
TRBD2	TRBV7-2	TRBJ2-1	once	CASASGGAVNEQFF	TGTGCCAGCGCCAGCGGGGGGGCGGTCAATGAGCAGTTCTTC
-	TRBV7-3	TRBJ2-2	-	CASSLDTNTGELFF	TGTGCCAGCAGCTTGGACACGAACACCGGGGAGCTGTTTTTT
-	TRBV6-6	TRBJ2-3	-	CASSYPQADTQYF	TGTGCCAGCAGTTACCCTCAGGCAGATACGCAGTATTTT
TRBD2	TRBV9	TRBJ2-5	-	CASSPRVTLAGETQYF	TGTGCCAGCAGCCCTCGAGTCACCCTAGCGGGAGAGACCCAGTACTTC
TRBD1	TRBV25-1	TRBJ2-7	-	CASRESGTDEQYF	TGTGCCAGCAGGGAGTCCGGGACAGACGAGCAGTACTTC
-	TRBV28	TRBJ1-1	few	CASSLRQMNTEAFF	TGTGCCAGCAGTTTACGGCAAATGAACACTGAAGCTTTCTTT
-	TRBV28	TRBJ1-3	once	CASTLGVVGNTIYF	TGTGCCAGCACCCTTGGAGTGGTAGGAAACACCATATATTTT
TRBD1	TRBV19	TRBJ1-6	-	CASSTGVASPLHF	TGTGCCAGTAGCACAGGGGTAGCTTCACCCCTCCACTTT